Here is one TCR beta chain with its context. The antigen remains undetermined. Random-hexamer reverse transcription was applied to 0.5 to 1 ug RNA. By means of immunoSEQ multiplex PCR, TCR beta CDR3 spanning 54 Vbeta and 13 Jbeta underwent amplification. TCRdb recomputed calls from the immunoSEQ multiplex PCR reads with MiXCR, one row per CDR3 protein. The table includes under 350,000 distinct CDR3 sequences, just over 90% detected once. TCR beta from blood CD8+ and CD4+ T cells was sequenced. The multiple sclerosis controls were treatment-naive patients with relapsing-remitting disease that was stable or active. This record belongs to a study of CD8 T cells in Susac syndrome. Whole-study findings and limits: A relatively small number of individuals underwent TCR sequencing and HLA analysis.

Sequenced: CD4+ T cells from PBMCs. The TCR was taken from a human donor with multiple sclerosis.

The CDR3 bases are TGTGCCAGCAGCGAAAACAGCCTGGGCACAGATACGCAGTATTTT. Translating it yields CASSENSLGTDTQYF. The chain combines TRBV2 with TRBJ2-3; D unresolved. Germline V gene lookup returns CDR1 SNHLY and CDR2 FYNNEI. V lost 6 bases, J lost 1 base, and 14 bases lay in between. The length of the CDR3 is 15 residues.